These 10 T cell receptor beta chains share one sample of origin, sequenced in a study of T-cell memory formation after mild COVID-19. TCRdb reanalysed the 5' RACE reads using MiXCR and keeps one entry per CDR3 protein. This sample has around 100,000 distinct CDR3 sequences, with 11% found just once. The sample taken for sequencing was PBMCs or a T cell subset sorted from them (not recorded which). Source of these receptors: a young man who had mild COVID-19 (a few samples of this study predate the infection). Cell type and time point are not known.

This clonotype has only a few counts. The V and J genes are TRBV7-6 and TRBJ2-1, with 7 bases fitting TRBD2. Germline-derived CDR1 and CDR2 are SGHVS and FNYEAQ. The CDR3 loop spans 14 amino acids. V shed 7 bases, J shed 10 bases, and the junction held 13 bases outside the gene matches. CDR3 DNA sequence: TGTGCCAGCACCTCGGGGGGACGGGGGACCGAGCAGTTCTTC. It translates to CASTSGGRGTEQFF.

The chain uses TRBV7-9 and TRBJ1-5; maybe TRBD1 (5 bases). CDR1 SEHNR and CDR2 FQNEAQ come from the germline V gene (reference sequence). This CDR3 spans 16 amino acids. The V end lost 1 base, the J end lost 4 bases, and 14 bases lay between the germline ends. CDR3 sequence reads: CASSLGGGLFNQPQHF. CDR3 DNA: TGTGCCAGCAGCTTAGGGGGCGGACTTTTTAATCAGCCCCAGCATTTT.

This clonotype was detected only a few times. The chain carries TRBV7-2 and TRBJ2-3; D gene ambiguous. The V gene lost 5 bases and the J gene lost 2 bases, with 5 bases spanning the gap. The CDR3 has 12 amino acids. Germline V gene lookup returns CDR1 SGHTA and CDR2 FQGNSA. CDR3 amino acids: CASSLYTDTQYF. CDR3 sequence (DNA): TGTGCCAGCAGCCTATACACAGATACGCAGTATTTT.

This clonotype was observed a handful of times. This sequence joins TRBV5-1 and TRBJ2-1; 7 bases fit TRBD1. Germline-derived CDR1 and CDR2 are SGHRS and YFSETQ. The CDR3 length is 14 residues. V shed 9 bases and J 2 bases; nucleotides not matched to a gene: 8. CDR3 sequence (DNA): TGCGCCAACCTTGACAGGGTCGCCTACAATGAGCAGTTCTTC. Its protein product is CANLDRVAYNEQFF.

V gene TRBV5-1 combines with J gene TRBJ1-1; 7 bases match TRBD1. The CDR3 runs to 15 residues. V gave up 4 bases and J gave up 1 base; unmatched junction bases: 7. Germline V gives CDR1 SGHRS, CDR2 YFSETQ. CDR3 amino acids: CASSQTGAPNTEAFF. DNA for the CDR3: TGCGCCAGCAGCCAAACAGGGGCGCCGAACACTGAAGCTTTCTTT.

This clonotype has more than one count but fewer than ten. The chain joins TRBV4-2 to TRBJ1-6; possibly TRBD1 for D (5 bases). The ends were cut back, 2 bases at V and 8 bases at J, with 10 bases in the middle. This CDR3 is 14 amino acids long. Germline values: CDR1 LGHNA, CDR2 YNFKEQ. The CDR3 sequence: CASSQLREDSPLHF. CDR3 DNA sequence: TGTGCCAGCAGCCAACTCAGGGAAGATTCACCCCTCCACTTT.

The sample holds a few counts of this clonotype. The rearrangement links TRBV4-2 to TRBJ1-3, with D possibly matching TRBD1 (5 bases). In germline, CDR1 is LGHNA, CDR2 YNFKEQ. The germline V and J ends were trimmed by 1 base and 0 bases, with 10 bases remaining between them. There are 16 residues in the CDR3. CDR3 sequence: CASSQGQLSSGNTIYF. The CDR3, as DNA: TGTGCCAGCAGCCAAGGACAGCTTAGCTCTGGAAACACCATATATTTT.

This clonotype occurred many times. This rearrangement joins TRBV20-1 to TRBJ2-5, with D perhaps TRBD1 or TRBD2 (6 bases each). The CDR3 has 18 residues. V lost 0 bases and J lost 0, with 20 bases in between. Germline V gene data show CDR1 as DFQATT and CDR2 as SNEGSKA (reference sequence). CDR3 in DNA: TGCAGTGCTAGAGATCTTGAGGGGGGTTCGACGCACCAAGAGACCCAGTACTTC. Residues: CSARDLEGGSTHQETQYF.

This chain links TRBV5-5 with TRBJ2-7; D is uncertain. CDR1 and CDR2 from the germline V gene are SGHKS and YYEKEE (reference sequence). V gave up 4 bases and J gave up 6 bases, with 17 bases separating them. The CDR3 has 14 residues. The CDR3 coding sequence is TGTGCCAGCAGCCCGGTACGGGTGGCCGCCGAGCAGTACTTC. This translates into CASSPVRVAAEQYF.

The rearrangement uses TRBV9 and TRBJ1-1; tentatively, D is TRBD1 (6 bases). In germline, CDR1 is SGDLS, CDR2 YYNGEE. The CDR3 is made up of 12 amino acids. V lost 3 bases, J lost 5 bases, and 8 bases lay in between. CDR3 protein: CASSGTGTEAFF. Written as DNA, the CDR3 is TGTGCCAGCAGCGGAACAGGGACTGAAGCTTTCTTT. The full variable domain, completed using reference TRBV9 and TRBJ1-1, is DSGVTQTPKHLITATGQRVTLRCSPRSGDLSVYWYQQSLDQGLQFLIQYYNGEERAKGNILERFSAQQFPDLHSELNLSSLELGDSALYFCASSGTGTEAFFGQGTRLTVV.